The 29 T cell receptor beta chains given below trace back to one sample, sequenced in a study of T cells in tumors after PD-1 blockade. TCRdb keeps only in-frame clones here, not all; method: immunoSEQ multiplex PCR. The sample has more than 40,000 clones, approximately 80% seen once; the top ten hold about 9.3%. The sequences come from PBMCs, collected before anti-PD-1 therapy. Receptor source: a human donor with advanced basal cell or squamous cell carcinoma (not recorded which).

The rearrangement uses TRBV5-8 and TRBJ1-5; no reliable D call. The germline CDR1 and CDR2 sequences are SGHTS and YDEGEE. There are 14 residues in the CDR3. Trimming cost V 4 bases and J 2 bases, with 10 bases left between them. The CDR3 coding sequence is TGTGCCAGCAGCCCCGGGTTCCGCAATCAGCCCCAGCATTTT. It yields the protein CASSPGFRNQPQHF.

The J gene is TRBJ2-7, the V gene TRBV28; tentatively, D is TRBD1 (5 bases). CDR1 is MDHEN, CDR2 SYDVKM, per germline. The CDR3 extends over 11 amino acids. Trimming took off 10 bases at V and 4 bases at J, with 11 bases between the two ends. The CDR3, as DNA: TGTGCCACGTTCTCAGGGTACGAGCAGTACTTC. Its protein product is CATFSGYEQYF.

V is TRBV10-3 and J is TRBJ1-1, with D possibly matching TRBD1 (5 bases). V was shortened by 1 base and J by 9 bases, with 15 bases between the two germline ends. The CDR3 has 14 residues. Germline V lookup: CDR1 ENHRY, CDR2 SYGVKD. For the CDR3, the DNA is TGTGCCATCAGTGAGTTAGAGGGGAGAGGCCAAGCTTTCTTT. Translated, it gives CAISELEGRGQAFF.

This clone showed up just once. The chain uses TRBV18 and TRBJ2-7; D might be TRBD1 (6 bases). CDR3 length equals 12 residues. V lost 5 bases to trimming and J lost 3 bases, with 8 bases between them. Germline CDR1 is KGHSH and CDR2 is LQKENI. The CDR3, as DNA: TGTGCCAGCTCAGGGGACATCTACGAGCAGTACTTC. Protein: CASSGDIYEQYF.

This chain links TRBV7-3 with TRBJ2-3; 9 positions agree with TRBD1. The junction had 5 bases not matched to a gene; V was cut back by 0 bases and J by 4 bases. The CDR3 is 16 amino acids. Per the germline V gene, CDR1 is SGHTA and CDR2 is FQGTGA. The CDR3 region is CASSLTRGQGADTQYF. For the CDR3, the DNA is TGTGCCAGCAGCTTAACGAGGGGACAGGGCGCAGATACGCAGTATTTT.

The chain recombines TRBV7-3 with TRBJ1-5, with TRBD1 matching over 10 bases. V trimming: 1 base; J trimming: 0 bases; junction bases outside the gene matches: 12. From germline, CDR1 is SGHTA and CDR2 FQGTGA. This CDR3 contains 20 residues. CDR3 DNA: TGTGCCAGCAGCTTAATGGCAGGGACAGGGGTATCCTATAGCAATCAGCCCCAGCATTTT. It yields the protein CASSLMAGTGVSYSNQPQHF.

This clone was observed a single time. For the CDR3, the DNA is TGTGCCAGTAGTAAACAGGGACCCGGGGAGCTGTTTTTT. Translation gives CASSKQGPGELFF. The chain employs TRBV19 and TRBJ2-2; the D gene is possibly TRBD1 (6 bases). Per the germline V gene, CDR1 is LNHDA and CDR2 is SQIVND (reference sequence). This CDR3 is 13 amino acids long. The V end lost 4 bases, the J end lost 6 bases, and 9 bases lay between the germline ends.

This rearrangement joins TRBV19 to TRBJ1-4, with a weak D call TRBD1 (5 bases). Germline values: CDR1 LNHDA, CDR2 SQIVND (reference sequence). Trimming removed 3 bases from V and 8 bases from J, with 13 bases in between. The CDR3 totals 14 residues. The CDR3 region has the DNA TGTGCCAGTAGTATCGGGCAGGGAGGGGAAAAACTGTTTTTT. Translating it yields CASSIGQGGEKLFF.

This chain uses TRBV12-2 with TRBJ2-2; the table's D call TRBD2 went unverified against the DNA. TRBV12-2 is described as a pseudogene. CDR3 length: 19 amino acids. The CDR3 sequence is CASRPVGGTSGGRGGELFF. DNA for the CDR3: TGTGCAAGTCGCCCAGTAGGTGGGACTAGCGGGGGGAGAGGCGGGGAGCTGTTTTTT.

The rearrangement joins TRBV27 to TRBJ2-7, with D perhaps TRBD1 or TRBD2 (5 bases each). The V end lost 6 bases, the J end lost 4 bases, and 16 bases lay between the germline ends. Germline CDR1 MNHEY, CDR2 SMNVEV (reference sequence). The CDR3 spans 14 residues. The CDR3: CASSPGRDAYEQYF. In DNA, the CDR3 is TGTGCCAGCAGCCCGGGCCGGGACGCATACGAGCAGTACTTC.

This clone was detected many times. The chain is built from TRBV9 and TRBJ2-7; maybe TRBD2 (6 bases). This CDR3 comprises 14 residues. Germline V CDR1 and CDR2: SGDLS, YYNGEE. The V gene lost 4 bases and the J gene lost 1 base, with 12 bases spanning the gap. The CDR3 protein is CASSPQEGSYEQYF. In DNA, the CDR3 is TGTGCCAGCAGCCCCCAGGAGGGATCCTACGAGCAGTACTTC.

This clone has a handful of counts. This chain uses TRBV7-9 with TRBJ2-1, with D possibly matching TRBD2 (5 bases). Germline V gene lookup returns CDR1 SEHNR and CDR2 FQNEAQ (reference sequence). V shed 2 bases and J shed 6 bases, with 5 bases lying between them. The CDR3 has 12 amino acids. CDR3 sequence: CASSLRGNEQFF. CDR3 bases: TGTGCCAGCAGCTTACGGGGCAATGAGCAGTTCTTC.

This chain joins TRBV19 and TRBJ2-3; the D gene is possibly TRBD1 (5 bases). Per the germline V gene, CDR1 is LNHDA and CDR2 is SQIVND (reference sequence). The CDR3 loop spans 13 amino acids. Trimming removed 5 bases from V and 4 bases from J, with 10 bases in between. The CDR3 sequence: CASSVQGPDTQYF. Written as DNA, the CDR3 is TGTGCCAGTAGTGTCCAGGGCCCAGATACGCAGTATTTT.

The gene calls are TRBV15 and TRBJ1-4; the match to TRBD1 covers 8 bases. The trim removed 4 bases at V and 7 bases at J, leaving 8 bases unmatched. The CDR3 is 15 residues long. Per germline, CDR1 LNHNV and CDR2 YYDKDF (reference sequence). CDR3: CATSNLRGLGEKLFF. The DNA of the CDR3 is TGTGCCACCAGCAACCTCAGGGGGCTCGGTGAAAAACTGTTTTTT. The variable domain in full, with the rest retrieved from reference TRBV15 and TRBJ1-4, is DAMVIQNPRYQVTQFGKPVTLSCSQTLNHNVMYWYQQKSSQAPKLLFHYYDKDFNNEADTPDNFQSRRPNTSFCFLDIRSPGLGDTAMYLCATSNLRGLGEKLFFGSGTQLSVL.

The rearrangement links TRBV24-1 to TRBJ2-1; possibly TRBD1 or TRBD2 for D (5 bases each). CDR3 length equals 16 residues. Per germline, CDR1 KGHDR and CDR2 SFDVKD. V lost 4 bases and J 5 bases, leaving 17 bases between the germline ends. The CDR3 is CATSEGTGPRDNEQFF. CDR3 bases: TGTGCCACCAGTGAGGGAACAGGACCGCGGGACAATGAGCAGTTCTTC.

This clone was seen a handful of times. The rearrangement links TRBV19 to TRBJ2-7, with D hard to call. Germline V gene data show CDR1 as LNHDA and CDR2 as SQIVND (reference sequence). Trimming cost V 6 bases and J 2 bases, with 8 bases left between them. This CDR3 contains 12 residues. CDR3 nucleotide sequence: TGTGCCAGTAGAGGCGGAACCTACGAGCAGTACTTC. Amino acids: CASRGGTYEQYF.

The CDR3 sequence: CASSQDSYNEQFF. Here the CDR3 DNA reads TGTGCCAGCAGCCAAGACTCCTACAATGAGCAGTTCTTC. The J gene is TRBJ2-1, the V gene TRBV6-2 or TRBV6-3; D not resolved. V dropped 6 bases and J dropped 0 bases, with 6 bases sitting between them. The CDR3 totals 13 residues. Germline values: CDR1 MNHEY, CDR2 SVGEGT.

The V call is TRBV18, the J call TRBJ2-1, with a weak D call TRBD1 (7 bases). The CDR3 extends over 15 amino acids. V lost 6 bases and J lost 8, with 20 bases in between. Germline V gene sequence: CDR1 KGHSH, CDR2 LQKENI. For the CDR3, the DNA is TGTGCCAGCTCGGAGGGACAGAGTTTTACACATGAGCAGTTCTTC. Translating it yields CASSEGQSFTHEQFF.

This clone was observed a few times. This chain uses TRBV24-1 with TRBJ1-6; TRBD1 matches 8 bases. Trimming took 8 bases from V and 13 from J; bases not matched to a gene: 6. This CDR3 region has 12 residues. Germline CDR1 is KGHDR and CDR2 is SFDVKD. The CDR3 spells CATIQGARPLHF. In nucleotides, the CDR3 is TGTGCCACCATCCAGGGGGCACGGCCCCTCCACTTT.

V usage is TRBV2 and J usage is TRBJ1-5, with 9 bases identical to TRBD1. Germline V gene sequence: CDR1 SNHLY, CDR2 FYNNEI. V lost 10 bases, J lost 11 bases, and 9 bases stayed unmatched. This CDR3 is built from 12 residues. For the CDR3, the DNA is TGTGCCACATCACGACAGGGGGAGGCCCAGCATTTT. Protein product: CATSRQGEAQHF.

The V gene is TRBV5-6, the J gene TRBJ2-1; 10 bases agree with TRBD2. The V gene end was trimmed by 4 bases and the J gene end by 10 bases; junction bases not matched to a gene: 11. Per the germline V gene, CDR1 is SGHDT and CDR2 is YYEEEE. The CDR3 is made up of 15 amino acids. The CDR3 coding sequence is TGTGCCAGCAGCCCTACGCTAGCGGGAGTCCGGGAGCAGTTCTTC. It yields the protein CASSPTLAGVREQFF.

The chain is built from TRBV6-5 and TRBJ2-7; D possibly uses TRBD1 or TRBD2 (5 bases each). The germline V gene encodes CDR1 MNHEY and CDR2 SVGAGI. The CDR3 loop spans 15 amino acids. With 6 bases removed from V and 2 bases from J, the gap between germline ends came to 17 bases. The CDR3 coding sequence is TGTGCCAGCAGATACCGGGACGAATCTCCCTACGAGCAGTACTTC. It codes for CASRYRDESPYEQYF.

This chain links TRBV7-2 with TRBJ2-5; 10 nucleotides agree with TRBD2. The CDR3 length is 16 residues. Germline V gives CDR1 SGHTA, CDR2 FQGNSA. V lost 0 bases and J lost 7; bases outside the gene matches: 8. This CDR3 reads CASSLASSGGIGTQYF. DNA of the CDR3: TGTGCCAGCAGCTTAGCGAGTAGCGGGGGGATAGGGACCCAGTACTTC.

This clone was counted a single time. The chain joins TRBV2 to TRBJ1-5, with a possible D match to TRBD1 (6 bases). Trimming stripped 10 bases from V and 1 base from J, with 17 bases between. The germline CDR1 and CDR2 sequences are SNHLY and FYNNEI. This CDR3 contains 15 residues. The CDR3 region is CATSRGGGSNQPQHF. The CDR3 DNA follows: TGTGCCACCTCCCGTGGAGGGGGGAGCAATCAGCCCCAGCATTTT.

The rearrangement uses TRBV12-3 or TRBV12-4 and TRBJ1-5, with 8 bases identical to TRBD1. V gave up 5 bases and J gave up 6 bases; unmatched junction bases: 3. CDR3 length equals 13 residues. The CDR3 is CASSPDRAQPQHF. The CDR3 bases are TGTGCCAGCAGTCCGGACAGGGCTCAGCCCCAGCATTTT.

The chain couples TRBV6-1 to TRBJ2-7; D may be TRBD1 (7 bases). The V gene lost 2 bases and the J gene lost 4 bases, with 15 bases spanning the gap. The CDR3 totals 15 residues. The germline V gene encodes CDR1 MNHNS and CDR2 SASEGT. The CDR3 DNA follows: TGTGCCAGCAGTGAATTGAACAGGGGAGGTTACGAGCAGTACTTC. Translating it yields CASSELNRGGYEQYF.

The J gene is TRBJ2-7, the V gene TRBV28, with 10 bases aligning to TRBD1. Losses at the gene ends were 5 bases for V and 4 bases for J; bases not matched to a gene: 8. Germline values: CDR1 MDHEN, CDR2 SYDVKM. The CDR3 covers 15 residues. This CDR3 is CASSDPGQGSYEQYF. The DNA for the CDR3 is TGTGCCAGCAGTGATCCGGGACAGGGGTCGTACGAGCAGTACTTC.

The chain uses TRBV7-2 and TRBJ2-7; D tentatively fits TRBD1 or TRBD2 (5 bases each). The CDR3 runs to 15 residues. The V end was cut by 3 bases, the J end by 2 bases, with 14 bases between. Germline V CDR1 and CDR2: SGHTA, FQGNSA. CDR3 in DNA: TGTGCCAGCAGCTTTATCAGCGGACAAGCCTACGAGCAGTACTTC. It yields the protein CASSFISGQAYEQYF.

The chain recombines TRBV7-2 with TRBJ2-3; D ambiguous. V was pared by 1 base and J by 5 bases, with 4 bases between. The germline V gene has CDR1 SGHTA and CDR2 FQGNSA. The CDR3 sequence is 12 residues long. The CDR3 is CASSLVGDTQYF. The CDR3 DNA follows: TGTGCCAGCAGCTTAGTAGGAGATACGCAGTATTTT.